The clone carrying this TCR beta chain was picked up a small number of times. Antigen unknown. The germline V gene encodes CDR1 SNHLY and CDR2 FYNNEI. The CDR3 sequence is 15 residues long. Trimming removed 1 base from V and 4 bases from J, with 13 bases in between. These data are taken from a study of Ad26.COV2.S vaccination and SARS-CoV-2 variants. Background on the study: The donor was enrolled in the Ad26.COV2.S arm of the COV1001 trial.

General observations from the study: Placebo and vaccine recipients had non-spike TCR breadth that was similar. Post-vaccination breadth of spike-specific CD8+ and CD4+ T cell responses was reportedly substantial. Placebo recipients trailed vaccine recipients in spike-specific TCR breadth.

This sample's treatment: around 19 received Ad26.COV2.S at low or high dose, single or two shots; about five received placebo; per-sample allocation not given. On day 63 after the first injection, vaccine and placebo recipients gave samples. The data were produced by immunoSEQ multiplex PCR, yet TCRdb's version contains in-frame clones alone and is incomplete. This table has fewer than 300,000 clones, more than 70% appearing once. Sample: peripheral blood, taken in a trial of Ad26.COV2.S vaccine versus placebo. V and J are TRBV2 and TRBJ1-2; TRBD1 is a possible D gene (5 bases). This sequence was found in a person aged 18-60 years who received the Ad26.COV2.S COVID-19 vaccine or a placebo. The DNA for the CDR3 is TGTGCCAGCAGTGAAGTCCCAGGGAGCGGCTATGGCTACACCTTC. Translated: CASSEVPGSGYGYTF.